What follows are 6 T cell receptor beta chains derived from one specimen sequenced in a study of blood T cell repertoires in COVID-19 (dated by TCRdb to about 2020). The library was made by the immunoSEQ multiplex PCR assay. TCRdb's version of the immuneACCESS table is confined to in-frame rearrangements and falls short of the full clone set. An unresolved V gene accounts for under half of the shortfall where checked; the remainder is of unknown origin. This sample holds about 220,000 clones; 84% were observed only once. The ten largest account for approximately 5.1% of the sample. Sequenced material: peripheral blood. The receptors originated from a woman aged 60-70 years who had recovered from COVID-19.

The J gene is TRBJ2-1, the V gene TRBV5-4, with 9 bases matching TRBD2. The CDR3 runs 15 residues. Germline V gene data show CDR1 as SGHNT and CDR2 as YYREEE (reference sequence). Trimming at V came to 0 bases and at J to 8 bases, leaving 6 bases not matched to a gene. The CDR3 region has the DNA TGTGCCAGCAGCTTGGGGCTAGCGGGGATCTATGAGCAGTTCTTC. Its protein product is CASSLGLAGIYEQFF.

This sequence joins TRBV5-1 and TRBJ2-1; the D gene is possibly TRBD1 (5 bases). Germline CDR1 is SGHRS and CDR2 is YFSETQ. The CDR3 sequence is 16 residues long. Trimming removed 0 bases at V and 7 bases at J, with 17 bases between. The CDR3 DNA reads TGCGCCAGCAGCTTGGCAGGGCGATCTGTGGAAAATGAGCAGTTCTTC. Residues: CASSLAGRSVENEQFF.

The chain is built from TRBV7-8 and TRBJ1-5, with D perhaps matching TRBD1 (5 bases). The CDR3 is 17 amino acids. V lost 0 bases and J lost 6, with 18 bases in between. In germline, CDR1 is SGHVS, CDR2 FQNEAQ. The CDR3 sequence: CASSLARFLAQGQPQHF. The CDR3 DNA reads TGTGCCAGCAGCTTAGCTCGCTTCCTGGCGCAGGGTCAGCCCCAGCATTTT.

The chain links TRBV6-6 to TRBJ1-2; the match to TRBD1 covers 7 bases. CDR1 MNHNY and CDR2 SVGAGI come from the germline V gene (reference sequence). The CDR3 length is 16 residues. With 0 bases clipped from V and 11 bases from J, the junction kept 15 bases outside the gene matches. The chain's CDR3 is CASSYSIDREFVGYTF. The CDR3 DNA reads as TGTGCCAGCAGTTACTCGATAGACAGGGAGTTTGTGGGATACACCTTC.

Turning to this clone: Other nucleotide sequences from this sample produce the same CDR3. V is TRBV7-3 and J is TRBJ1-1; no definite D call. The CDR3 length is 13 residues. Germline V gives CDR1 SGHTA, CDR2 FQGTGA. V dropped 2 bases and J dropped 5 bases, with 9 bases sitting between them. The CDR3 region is CASSLLGGTEAFF. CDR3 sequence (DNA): TGTGCCAGCAGCTTATTGGGAGGGACTGAAGCTTTCTTT. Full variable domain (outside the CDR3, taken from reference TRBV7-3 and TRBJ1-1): GAGVSQTPSNKVTEKGKYVELRCDPISGHTALYWYRQSLGQGPEFLIYFQGTGAADDSGLPNDRFFAVRPEGSVSTLKIQRTERGDSAVYLCASSLLGGTEAFFGQGTRLTVV.

The CDR3 DNA follows: TGCAGCGTTGAGGGCAGGAACTACGAGCAGTACTTC. Its protein product is CSVEGRNYEQYF. The V and J genes are TRBV29-1 and TRBJ2-7; no definite D call. This CDR3 spans 12 amino acids. Trimming removed 3 bases at V and 3 bases at J, with 9 bases between. The germline V gene encodes CDR1 SQVTM and CDR2 ANQGSEA.